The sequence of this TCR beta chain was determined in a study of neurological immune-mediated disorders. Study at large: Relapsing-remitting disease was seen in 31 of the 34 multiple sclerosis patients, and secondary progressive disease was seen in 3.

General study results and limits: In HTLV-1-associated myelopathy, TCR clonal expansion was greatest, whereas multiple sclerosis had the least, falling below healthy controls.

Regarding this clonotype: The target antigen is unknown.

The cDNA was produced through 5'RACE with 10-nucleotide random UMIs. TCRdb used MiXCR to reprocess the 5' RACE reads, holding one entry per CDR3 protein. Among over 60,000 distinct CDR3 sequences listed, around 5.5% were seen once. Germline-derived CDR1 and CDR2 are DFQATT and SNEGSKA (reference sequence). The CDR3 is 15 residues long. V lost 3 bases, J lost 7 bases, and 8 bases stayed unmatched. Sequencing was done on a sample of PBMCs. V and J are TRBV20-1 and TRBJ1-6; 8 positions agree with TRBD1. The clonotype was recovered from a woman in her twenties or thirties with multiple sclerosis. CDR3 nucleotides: TGCAGTGCTAGGCCGACAGGGGCTGGGAATTCACCCCTCCACTTT. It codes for CSARPTGAGNSPLHF.